This T cell receptor (beta chain) stems from a study of blood T cell repertoires in COVID-19. In the study's own analysis: Reference gene primer amplification gave estimated nucleated cell counts. Profiled with immunoSEQ multiplex PCR; TCRdb holds only in-frame clones, not every one. That table furnishes V, J and clone size, whereas the DNA furnished D and trimming. This table holds 150,000 to 200,000 clones, roughly four fifths found once. The V end lost 3 bases, the J end lost 2 bases, and 8 bases lay between the germline ends. The CDR3 is made up of 15 amino acids. The germline CDR1 and CDR2 sequences are MNHEY and SMNVEV (reference sequence).

This receptor was obtained from a woman in her twenties or thirties with acute or convalescent COVID-19. Sequencing used peripheral blood. The chain carries TRBV27 and TRBJ2-6, with D unclear. The CDR3 sequence: CASSFEAAGANVLTF. Here the CDR3 DNA reads TGTGCCAGCAGTTTCGAGGCAGCTGGGGCCAACGTCCTGACTTTC.